This TCR beta chain was captured by sequencing in a study of human T cells and chemical hapten exposure (dated by TCRdb to the early 2020s). Concerning the study at large: For sensitization, 2% DPC in acetone was applied to a 2 cm by 2 cm area of upper inner arm skin. Weekly therapeutic DPC doses were additionally applied to the scalp of patients throughout the approximately 23-week study period. Patch testing was done on the upper back using Finn chambers containing 0.01% DPC, and results were scored after 6 days according to International Contact Dermatitis Research Group standards. The mostly female patient cohort included alopecia areata with under or over 50% scalp involvement, alopecia totalis and alopecia universalis. Libraries were pooled for sequencing, and per-sample TCR yields varied mainly because of small differences in library volumes within the pool. The study tracked peripheral blood TCR repertoire changes in vivo during primary and secondary sensitization to the hapten diphenylcyclopropenone (DPC) in alopecia patients. Patient blood was sampled pre-sensitization (week 0) and at 2, 6 and about 24 weeks after DPC sensitization. Approximately 28 alopecia patients provided blood for TCR sequencing at one to four time points (pre-sensitization, 2, 6 and 24 weeks).

Receptors were amplified or captured by RACE. Sequencing was performed on a NextSeq 500. During library preparation, unique molecular identifiers were attached to individual cDNA molecules so that TCRs could be counted quantitatively and reproducibly. Each blood RNA sample was used to sequence both TCR alpha and TCR beta chains. The authors' analysis ran thus. Samples had a median of roughly 99,000 TCRs, with a range from about 23,224 to 750,000. The Decombinator software suite was used to annotate the V, J and CDR3 of the TCR reads. For PS versus PT1 abundance plots, all samples were subsampled to the same number of TCRs (28,000). TCRs were defined as expanded if absent before sensitization and observed at least eight times at the 2-week time point. The public reads were run again by TCRdb, first through fastp at Q25 and then through MiXCR, and only productive beta chains were kept. Here each entry gathers all rows of one CDR3 protein and keeps the most common genes and DNA. The V and J calls were determined by TCRdb, not by the authors. Across this sample there are some 340,000 distinct CDR3 sequences, with around 7% seen only once. The ten largest make up approximately 8% of the sample.

The study at large found these results: The number of PT1 expanded TCRs positively correlated with patch test score, significant at thresholds 8, 16 and 32 but not 4. No change with DPC sensitization was found in the number of TCRs above 1 in 1000 frequency, and no evidence of global repertoire structure alterations was found. Because all patients had alopecia, a presumed autoimmune disease, the immune response of the patients might differ from that of healthy individuals. After repeated subsampling, the strength of the expansion versus patch-test correlation and the threshold at which it became significant changed. Compared with pre-sensitization or healthy control sets, expanded TCRs formed significantly more large CDR3 similarity clusters, which is consistent with antigen-driven responses.

The time point label, as the study defines it: patch test 1, 2 weeks after DPC sensitization. The treatment or condition label corresponds to: therapeutic diphenylcyclopropenone sensitization with weekly scalp DPC. At every patch-test visit, the blood draw took place before the patch test was put on. To be eligible, patients had to be aged 18 to 70, diagnosed with alopecia and judged suitable for DPC therapy, while pregnant patients were excluded. Total RNA was extracted from unfractionated whole blood that had been collected in Tempus Blood RNA tubes. As for this clonotype: Its antigen remains unidentified. No clone much larger than this one lies a single base away; base qualities are absent.

The sequence came from a woman between 18 and 29 years old with alopecia areata. Some clones in this sample may be carry-over from other donors' samples. The sequencing here drew on whole blood, taken in connection with sensitization to the hapten diphenylcyclopropenone (DPC).

The CDR3 protein sequence reads: CSARRRRDTEAFF. The nucleotides read TGCAGTGCTAGAAGGAGGAGGGACACTGAAGCTTTCTTT. The V and J segments used are TRBV20-1 and TRBJ1-1, with an unclear D gene assignment. Spanning cysteine to phenylalanine, the CDR3 consists of 13 amino acids. CDR3 DNA only is kept here, 39 bases in frame from base 1. As encoded in the germline V gene (reference sequence), CDR1 is DFQATT while CDR2 is SNEGSKA. Trimming removed 2 bases from V and 3 bases from J, leaving 10 bases between the germline ends.